These 4 T cell receptor beta chains came from one sample sequenced in a study of radiotherapy plus CTLA-4 blockade in lung cancer. Generated by immunoSEQ multiplex PCR, the TCRdb table keeps only in-frame clones and is missing some. The sample shows more than 95,000 clones, approximately 80% of them seen only once. Sequencing used peripheral blood, obtained from a patient treated with radiotherapy plus ipilimumab. The origin of the receptors is a human donor with non-small cell lung cancer who had a partial response to radiotherapy plus ipilimumab.

The chain has TRBV12-5 and TRBJ1-1; D gene unclear. The CDR3 consists of 13 residues. Trimming pared 3 bases from V and 1 base from J, leaving 6 bases between. CDR1 and CDR2 from the germline V gene are LGHNT and FRNRAP. The CDR3 is CASGLAKNTEAFF. In DNA, the CDR3 is TGTGCTAGTGGTTTAGCAAAGAACACTGAAGCTTTCTTT.

V gene TRBV19 combines with J gene TRBJ2-5; D is possibly TRBD2 (7 bases). The V end lost 5 bases, the J end lost 2 bases, and 12 bases lay between the germline ends. From germline, CDR1 is LNHDA and CDR2 SQIVND (reference sequence). This CDR3 contains 14 residues. CDR3 protein: CASSEGGIQETQYF. In DNA form, the CDR3 reads TGTGCCAGTAGTGAGGGGGGGATACAAGAGACCCAGTACTTC.

V is TRBV9 and J is TRBJ2-1, with TRBD2 matching 11 bases. The V and J ends lost 0 bases and 7 bases, in that order; junction bases with no gene match: 3. The CDR3 runs to 15 residues. The germline CDR1 and CDR2 sequences are SGDLS and YYNGEE. CDR3 coding DNA: TGTGCCAGCAGCGTAGTGGTAGCGGGAGGGAATGAGCAGTTCTTC. Translating it yields CASSVVVAGGNEQFF.

The rearrangement links TRBV7-2 to TRBJ2-7, with a weak D call TRBD1 (6 bases). The V gene's germline CDR1 is SGHTA and CDR2 FQGNSA. Trimming removed 5 bases at V and 4 bases at J, with 12 bases between. This CDR3 region has 13 residues. Here the CDR3 reads CASSIQGVYEQYV. Here the CDR3 DNA reads TGTGCCAGCAGCATACAGGGAGTTTACGAGCAGTACGTC.